The entry below describes one T cell receptor (beta chain). Its antigen is currently unknown. Relative to the germline gene, one junction end is altered; a read error may explain this. These data come from a study of T cell responses to AZD1222 COVID-19 vaccine. Study-level points and caveats: Scientists sampled the repertoires only once the peak T cell response had passed.

The CDR3 is 14 amino acids. Germline-derived CDR1 and CDR2 are SGHTA and FQGNSA. The data were produced by immunoSEQ multiplex PCR, yet TCRdb's version contains in-frame clones alone and is incomplete. The repertoire holds around 180,000 clones, with 90% to 95% as singletons. This chain uses TRBV7-2 with TRBJ1-5; 7 nucleotides agree with TRBD1. The origin of this receptor is an adult who received the AZD1222 COVID-19 vaccine. This material consisted of peripheral blood, taken 28 days after the second AZD1222 dose. The DNA for the CDR3 is TGTGCCAGCAGCTTAGAAGGGGGCAGGAGCCCCACGTATTTT. It encodes CASSLEGGRSPTYF.